This entry is about one T cell receptor beta chain. Its antigen is currently not known. No base quality values were provided; no much bigger clone lies one nucleotide off. The data were taken from a study of T cell responses to AZD1222 COVID-19 vaccine (dated by TCRdb to the early 2020s). Regarding the study in general: Because spike-specific TCR depth and breadth did not differ between the two schedules, AZD1222 recipients who got a second dose at roughly 4 weeks were pooled with those who got a second dose at roughly 12 weeks. TCR sequencing was performed for 230 to 250 trial participants, of whom about 200 were given two doses of AZD1222 and some 26 were given two doses of MenACWY control vaccine. Trial participants were enrolled by age into subgroups of 18-55, 56-69 and 70-plus years, and approximately 150, 30 and 60 TCR-sequenced participants, respectively, were included in these subgroups.

Points the paper makes about the study in general: Only a handful of AZD1222 recipients were SARS-CoV-2 seropositive at baseline, limiting conclusions about previously exposed vaccinees. Reportedly, almost half of the unique spike-specific TCRs recognized epitopes lying outside the regions that are mutated in the B.1.351 and B.1.1.7 variants. Because no day 14 peak-response samples were available, repertoires were characterized only after the peak T cell response. In the small 56-69-year group, the increase in depth fell short of significance, most likely because of low power. Participants were mostly white British, with more females than males. The authors suggested clonal diversity may have been underestimated. After two AZD1222 doses, spike-specific TCR breadth and depth were significantly higher than at day 0 and than in MenACWY recipients. Vaccine-associated CD4 TCRs spanned the whole spike protein, with dominant responses in regions 160-218 and 743-854.

In the paper's terms, the time point label means: baseline before first vaccination. Samples from vaccinated people were obtained from the UK trials COV001 and COV002, which included a single-blind randomized controlled phase 2/3 trial of AZD1222 (ChAdOx1 nCoV-19) in healthy adults. For TCRbeta chain sequencing, PBMC samples from trial participants were taken at day 0 and at day 28 after the second dose. The CDR3 regions of human TCRbeta chains were subjected to immunosequencing. In the source study's methods: TCRs in the repertoires were matched against a reference library of SARS-CoV-2-specific TCRs that had been generated with the MIRA antigen-specificity platform. Breadth meant the fraction of unique TCRs that were SARS-CoV-2-associated, whereas depth meant the fraction of total T cells that were SARS-CoV-2-associated. Using the MIRA data, each spike-specific TCR was mapped to the spike region that the TCR reacts to and placed in a CD4 or CD8 class. Log10-transformed breadth and depth values were compared by one-way ANOVA with Sidak's multiple comparisons tests. Held by TCRdb, this immuneACCESS table contains in-frame sequences only and omits some clones. Under half of the omission traces to an unresolved V gene where checked; the cause of the rest is unknown. That table is the source of V, J and clone size, and D and trimming were worked out from the DNA. For this sample the table gives more than 110,000 clones, of which about nine tenths were detected only once. About 3.4% of the sample belongs to the ten largest clones.

The clonotype comes from an adult in good health. This sample comprised peripheral blood, obtained on day 0 of AZD1222 vaccination.

This receptor carries the CDR3 CASSLYPPRRQGLLLNSPLHF. In nucleotide form, the sequence is TGTGCCAGCAGTTTATATCCCCCCCGAAGACAGGGTTTACTGTTGAATTCACCCCTCCACTTT. The sequence is built from TRBV27 and TRBJ1-6; TRBD1 agrees with 7 junctional bases. V is trimmed back by 1 base and J by 7 bases, and the junction contains 22 bases that no gene match accounts for. The germline V gene encodes CDR1 MNHEY and CDR2 SMNVEV (reference sequence). From cysteine to phenylalanine, the CDR3 is 21 amino acids long. Just the 63-base CDR3 DNA is kept, in frame starting at base 1.